A single sample is the source of the 32 T cell receptor beta chains below, sequenced in a study of T cells after somatic rescue of genetic block (dated by TCRdb to about 2020). The library came from the immunoSEQ multiplex PCR assay. TCRdb re-hosts the immuneACCESS table, in-frame sequences only. Its copies lack some clones; in the studies checked, an unresolved V gene accounts for under half of them, and the cause for the rest is not known. The table for this sample lists 110,000 or so clones; over 80% of them were counted only once. The ten largest clonotypes hold 1.4% of the sample. The sample comprised peripheral blood mononuclear cells (PBMCs). All receptors derive from a woman younger than 30.

This clone was detected only once. The rearrangement links TRBV10-3 to TRBJ2-7; tentatively, D is TRBD2 (5 bases). Germline V gene sequence: CDR1 ENHRY, CDR2 SYGVKD. This CDR3 contains 12 residues. Trimming removed 6 bases at V and 4 bases at J, with 10 bases between. The CDR3 sequence: CAISRLLYEQYF. CDR3 sequence (DNA): TGTGCCATCAGCCGACTATTGTACGAGCAGTACTTC.

The chain employs TRBV5-4 and TRBJ1-1, with 9 bases that match TRBD1. This CDR3 is 14 amino acids long. Per germline, CDR1 SGHNT and CDR2 YYREEE (reference sequence). V was pared by 5 bases and J by 0 bases, with 2 bases of the junction left unmatched. The CDR3 region is CASRGTGLNTEAFF. DNA of the CDR3: TGTGCCAGCAGGGGGACAGGGCTGAACACTGAAGCTTTCTTT.

To note about this clone: Germline and junction disagree at one end, which may indicate a read error. At the DNA level, this CDR3 is encoded by other sequences in the same sample as well. The J gene is TRBJ1-4, the V gene TRBV14; a possible D gene is TRBD1 (5 bases). The CDR3 has 16 amino acids. CDR1 is SGHDN and CDR2 is FVKESK in the germline V gene. CDR3 nucleotide sequence: TGTGCCAGTAGCCGCCTCCAGGGACGGGATCGTGAAAAACTGTTTTTT. Amino acid sequence: CASSRLQGRDREKLFF. Together with reference TRBV14 and TRBJ1-4, the CDR3 gives the full variable domain: EAGVTQFPSHSVIEKGQTVTLRCDPISGHDNLYWYRRVMGKEIKFLLHFVKESKQDESGMPNNRFLAERTGGTYSTLKVQPAELEDSGVYFCASSRLQGRDREKLFFGSGTQLSVL.

V is TRBV13 and J is TRBJ1-2, with D possibly matching TRBD1 (5 bases). Looked up from germline, CDR1 is PRHDT and CDR2 is FYEKMQ (reference sequence). With 5 bases removed from V and 7 bases from J, the gap between germline ends came to 11 bases. The CDR3 has 12 amino acids. CDR3 sequence (DNA): TGTGCCAGCAGCCGAGGGAGGGGTGGCTACACCTTC. It specifies CASSRGRGGYTF. The full variable domain, rest sourced from reference TRBV13 and TRBJ1-2, is AAGVIQSPRHLIKEKRETATLKCYPIPRHDTVYWYQQGPGQDPQFLISFYEKMQSDKGSIPDRFSAQQFSDYHSELNMSSLELGDSALYFCASSRGRGGYTFGSGTRLTVV.

The chain couples TRBV9 to TRBJ2-1, with no clear D. The length of the CDR3 is 14 residues. Germline CDR1 SGDLS, CDR2 YYNGEE. Trimming pared 0 bases from V and 7 bases from J, leaving 11 bases between. The CDR3 loop reads CASSVAEPGNEQFF. In DNA form, the CDR3 reads TGTGCCAGCAGCGTAGCTGAGCCTGGGAATGAGCAGTTCTTC. The whole variable domain, remainder taken from reference TRBV9 and TRBJ2-1, is DSGVTQTPKHLITATGQRVTLRCSPRSGDLSVYWYQQSLDQGLQFLIQYYNGEERAKGNILERFSAQQFPDLHSELNLSSLELGDSALYFCASSVAEPGNEQFFGPGTRLTVL.

The gene calls are TRBV2 and TRBJ1-1; D ambiguous. Per the germline V gene, CDR1 is SNHLY and CDR2 is FYNNEI. The CDR3 contains 14 residues. The V end was cut by 3 bases, the J end by 2 bases, with 10 bases between. CDR3 bases: TGTGCCAGCAGTGACAATTCACCCAACACTGAAGCTTTCTTT. The encoded protein is CASSDNSPNTEAFF.

The chain uses TRBV9 and TRBJ2-2; TRBD2 agrees at 9 bases. The CDR3 covers 16 residues. Germline V gives CDR1 SGDLS, CDR2 YYNGEE. V shed 2 bases and J 4 bases; nucleotides not matched to a gene: 6. CDR3 residues: CASSVGLAGPTGELFF. The CDR3 DNA follows: TGTGCCAGCAGCGTGGGTCTAGCGGGGCCCACCGGGGAGCTGTTTTTT.

CDR3: CASSFLDYGYTF. CDR3 DNA sequence: TGTGCCAGCAGCTTTCTAGACTATGGCTACACCTTC. The chain joins TRBV5-4 to TRBJ1-2, with unresolved D. The length of the CDR3 is 12 residues. Trimming stripped 2 bases from V and 3 bases from J, with 5 bases between. CDR1 SGHNT and CDR2 YYREEE come from the germline V gene (reference sequence).

The rearrangement joins TRBV5-1 to TRBJ1-1; 10 nucleotides match TRBD1. Per germline, CDR1 SGHRS and CDR2 YFSETQ. The CDR3 covers 16 residues. V gave up 2 bases and J gave up 0 bases; unmatched junction bases: 4. CDR3 protein: CASSFRQGAMNTEAFF. CDR3 coding DNA: TGCGCCAGCAGCTTCCGACAGGGGGCGATGAACACTGAAGCTTTCTTT.

This clone showed up just once. As DNA, the CDR3 is TGTGCCAGCAGCTTAGAGGGCACCGGGGAGCTGTTTTTT. Protein product: CASSLEGTGELFF. This chain connects TRBV7-9 to TRBJ2-2; D uncertain. The V end lost 1 base, the J end lost 4 bases, and 4 bases lay between the germline ends. CDR1 and CDR2 (germline): SEHNR, FQNEAQ (reference sequence). The CDR3 totals 13 residues. Full variable domain (rest looked up from reference TRBV7-9 and TRBJ2-2): DTGVSQNPRHKITKRGQNVTFRCDPISEHNRLYWYRQTLGQGPEFLTYFQNEAQLEKSRLLSDRFSAERPKGSFSTLEIQRTEQGDSAMYLCASSLEGTGELFFGEGSRLTVL.

The CDR3 bases are TGTGCCACCCGCAGAGGGGCGAACACCGGGGAGCTGTTTTTT. It specifies CATRRGANTGELFF. The chain carries TRBV7-2 and TRBJ2-2; D is perhaps TRBD1 or TRBD2 (5 bases each). Trimming stripped 10 bases from V and 0 bases from J, with 12 bases between. CDR3 length: 14 amino acids. CDR1 is SGHTA, CDR2 FQGNSA, per germline.

V gene TRBV7-2 combines with J gene TRBJ2-3; TRBD2 matches 11 bases. Germline V lookup: CDR1 SGHTA, CDR2 FQGNSA. This CDR3 has 16 residues. V dropped 2 bases and J dropped 5; count of bases not matched to a gene: 6. DNA for the CDR3: TGTGCCAGCAGCTTATATAGCGGGGGGGCGGGAGATACGCAGTATTTT. Protein sequence: CASSLYSGGAGDTQYF. Complete variable domain (other parts from reference TRBV7-2 and TRBJ2-3): GAGVSQSPSNKVTEKGKDVELRCDPISGHTALYWYRQSLGQGLEFLIYFQGNSAPDKSGLPSDRFSAERTGGSVSTLTIQRTQQEDSAVYLCASSLYSGGAGDTQYFGPGTRLTVL.

The gene calls are TRBV5-5 and TRBJ1-3, with D possibly matching TRBD1 (5 bases). CDR3 length: 15 residues. Trimming cost V 4 bases and J 0 bases, with 11 bases left between them. The germline V gene encodes CDR1 SGHKS and CDR2 YYEKEE (reference sequence). CDR3: CASSPDSYSGNTIYF. CDR3 coding DNA: TGTGCCAGCAGCCCAGACAGTTACTCTGGAAACACCATATATTTT.

This chain joins TRBV2 and TRBJ2-7; 9 nucleotides align to TRBD1. With 1 base clipped from V and 3 bases from J, the junction kept 7 bases outside the gene matches. The germline V gene encodes CDR1 SNHLY and CDR2 FYNNEI. The CDR3 has 16 residues. CDR3 sequence: CASSEVLGQGIYEQYF. CDR3 DNA: TGTGCCAGCAGTGAAGTATTGGGACAGGGTATCTACGAGCAGTACTTC.

The chain joins TRBV30 to TRBJ2-6; weak D call: TRBD1 (6 bases). The CDR3 is 15 amino acids. The germline V gene encodes CDR1 GTSNPN and CDR2 SVGIG (reference sequence). The germline V and J ends were trimmed by 3 bases and 0 bases, with 9 bases remaining between them. The CDR3 bases are TGTGCCTGGAGAGACAGGACCTCTGGGGCCAACGTCCTGACTTTC. This gives the protein CAWRDRTSGANVLTF.

V gene TRBV15 combines with J gene TRBJ1-2; no definite D call. CDR3 length: 12 amino acids. Germline values: CDR1 LNHNV, CDR2 YYDKDF (reference sequence). The V and J ends lost 0 bases and 7 bases respectively, with 6 bases between them. In DNA, the CDR3 is TGTGCCACCAGCAGAGAGACGGTTGGCTACACCTTC. It specifies CATSRETVGYTF.

The rearrangement uses TRBV5-1 and TRBJ2-6; D is unclear. The V end was cut by 2 bases, the J end by 3 bases, with 6 bases between. Germline loops: CDR1 SGHRS, CDR2 YFSETQ. The CDR3 extends over 14 amino acids. CDR3 DNA sequence: TGCGCCAGCAGCTTTGACGGTGGGGCCAACGTCCTGACTTTC. Translated, it gives CASSFDGGANVLTF.

The rearrangement uses TRBV7-9 and TRBJ2-1; D is tentatively TRBD1 or TRBD2 (5 bases each). The V gene's germline CDR1 is SEHNR and CDR2 FQNEAQ (reference sequence). The CDR3 runs 14 residues. Between the trimmed V and J ends, which lost 2 bases and 7 bases, there was a span of 12 bases. This chain's CDR3 is CASSLTRGWNEQFF. The CDR3 nucleotides are TGTGCCAGCAGCTTAACACGGGGCTGGAATGAGCAGTTCTTC.

The chain is built from TRBV5-5 and TRBJ1-2; D might be TRBD1 (6 bases). This CDR3 spans 14 amino acids. V shed 4 bases and J shed 6 bases, with 16 bases lying between them. Germline-derived CDR1 and CDR2 are SGHKS and YYEKEE (reference sequence). DNA of the CDR3: TGTGCCAGCAGCAGAGCGGGGGGCGTTAATGGCTACACCTTC. It codes for CASSRAGGVNGYTF. The whole variable domain, filled in from reference TRBV5-5 and TRBJ1-2, reads DAGVTQSPTHLIKTRGQQVTLRCSPISGHKSVSWYQQVLGQGPQFIFQYYEKEERGRGNFPDRFSARQFPNYSSELNVNALLLGDSALYLCASSRAGGVNGYTFGSGTRLTVV.

The rearrangement uses TRBV28 and TRBJ1-5, with 8 bases identical to TRBD1. The germline gives CDR1 MDHEN, CDR2 SYDVKM. The ends lost 6 bases at V and 2 bases at J; junction bases unmatched: 6. The CDR3 contains 15 residues. The CDR3 is CASSPGQGGNQPQHF. CDR3 bases: TGTGCCAGCAGCCCTGGACAGGGAGGCAATCAGCCCCAGCATTTT.

The sample holds one count of this clone. The V and J genes are TRBV4-1 and TRBJ1-1, with D unclear. CDR1 and CDR2 from the germline V gene are MGHRA and YSYEKL. Trimming shortened V by 1 base and J by 1 base, and 10 bases separated the two germline ends. This CDR3 has 15 residues. The CDR3 protein is CASSQVPPQNTEAFF. Here the CDR3 DNA reads TGCGCCAGCAGCCAAGTGCCACCTCAGAACACTGAAGCTTTCTTT.

The chain links TRBV5-1 to TRBJ1-4; 9 bases are a match to TRBD1. Germline CDR1 and CDR2: SGHRS and YFSETQ. There are 14 residues in the CDR3. Losses at the gene ends were 5 bases for V and 8 bases for J; bases not matched to a gene: 7. Here the CDR3 DNA reads TGCGCCAGCAGACCGGGACAGGGAGGAGAAAAACTGTTTTTT. Amino acid sequence: CASRPGQGGEKLFF.

This sequence joins TRBV28 and TRBJ1-6; a weak D match, TRBD1 (6 bases). From germline, CDR1 is MDHEN and CDR2 SYDVKM. This CDR3 contains 14 residues. Trimming cost V 1 base and J 9 bases, with 10 bases left between them. The chain's CDR3 is CASSLYTGSSPLHF. The CDR3 DNA follows: TGTGCCAGCAGTTTATATACAGGGTCTTCACCCCTCCACTTT.

This chain links TRBV5-4 with TRBJ2-5; the match to TRBD2 covers 8 bases. Germline-derived CDR1 and CDR2 are SGHNT and YYREEE (reference sequence). J was trimmed by 4 bases and V by 5 bases; bases with no gene match: 13. The CDR3 runs 16 residues. CDR3 DNA sequence: TGTGCCAGCAGGCACCAAGCCGGGACTAGTGGAGAGACCCAGTACTTC. The encoded protein is CASRHQAGTSGETQYF.

Only a few counts were recorded for this clone. The gene calls are TRBV27 and TRBJ1-5; 7 positions agree with TRBD1. The V segment lost 1 base and the J segment 5 bases; nucleotides outside the gene matches: 11. This CDR3 has 17 residues. The germline CDR1 and CDR2 sequences are MNHEY and SMNVEV (reference sequence). CDR3 coding DNA: TGTGCCAGCAGTTTATACAGGGGCTCCACGGTCTATCAGCCCCAGCATTTT. This gives the protein CASSLYRGSTVYQPQHF.

The chain has TRBV4-2 and TRBJ2-2; tentative D call: TRBD2 (5 bases). This CDR3 comprises 16 residues. The V end lost 0 bases, the J end lost 7 bases, and 15 bases lay between the germline ends. Germline V CDR1 and CDR2: LGHNA, YNFKEQ. The CDR3 loop is CASSQDLGAAGGELFF. CDR3 nucleotides: TGTGCCAGCAGCCAAGATTTGGGAGCAGCAGGCGGGGAGCTGTTTTTT.

This chain uses TRBV6-6 with TRBJ2-2, with D unclear. This CDR3 contains 16 residues. Deletions cut 6 bases from V and 0 bases from J, with 14 bases between. Germline V gene lookup returns CDR1 MNHNY and CDR2 SVGAGI (reference sequence). CDR3 amino acids: CASSFTMTPNTGELFF. CDR3 sequence (DNA): TGTGCCAGCAGCTTTACAATGACTCCGAACACCGGGGAGCTGTTTTTT.

This sequence joins TRBV30 and TRBJ1-1; a weak D match, TRBD1 (5 bases). Germline assignment: CDR1 GTSNPN and CDR2 SVGIG (reference sequence). The CDR3 has 17 amino acids. Trimming removed 3 bases at V and 1 base at J, with 21 bases between. This CDR3 reads CAWRGGDAYPSNTEAFF. Written as DNA, the CDR3 is TGTGCCTGGAGGGGCGGGGACGCGTACCCCTCGAACACTGAAGCTTTCTTT.

The chain has TRBV29-1 and TRBJ2-1; 9 nucleotides agree with TRBD1. Germline assignment: CDR1 SQVTM and CDR2 ANQGSEA. This CDR3 has 12 amino acids. V lost 5 bases, J lost 10 bases, and 6 bases stayed unmatched. The CDR3 nucleotides read TGCAGCGTTCCTACAGGGGGCCGCGAGCAGTTCTTC. It is translated as CSVPTGGREQFF.

The table lists this clone with a count of one. This sequence joins TRBV20-1 and TRBJ2-3; 8 bases line up with TRBD2. Germline CDR1 and CDR2: DFQATT and SNEGSKA (reference sequence). V gave up 6 bases and J gave up 14 bases; unmatched junction bases: 10. The CDR3 runs to 11 residues. The CDR3 sequence is CSASGGFKVYF. As DNA, the CDR3 is TGCAGTGCGAGCGGGGGCTTTAAGGTGTATTTT.

The chain has TRBV5-4 and TRBJ2-7; D ambiguous. The length of the CDR3 is 14 residues. The V gene's germline CDR1 is SGHNT and CDR2 YYREEE (reference sequence). Trimming stripped 3 bases from V and 0 bases from J, with 10 bases between. CDR3 amino acids: CASSSSLLSYEQYF. For the CDR3, the DNA is TGTGCCAGCAGCTCCTCCCTTCTCTCCTACGAGCAGTACTTC. Full variable domain (missing parts from reference TRBV5-4 and TRBJ2-7): ETGVTQSPTHLIKTRGQQVTLRCSSQSGHNTVSWYQQALGQGPQFIFQYYREEENGRGNFPPRFSGLQFPNYSSELNVNALELDDSALYLCASSSSLLSYEQYFGPGTRLTVT.

The genes are TRBV7-3 and TRBJ1-1, with D possibly being TRBD1 (6 bases). The CDR3 spans 13 residues. Trimming removed 5 bases at V and 6 bases at J, with 13 bases between. Germline CDR1 SGHTA, CDR2 FQGTGA. Here the CDR3 DNA reads TGTGCCAGCAGCGTACAGGGAGGTTCTGAAGCTTTCTTT. Protein product: CASSVQGGSEAFF.